This TCR beta chain was profiled in a study of blood T cell repertoires in COVID-19. Only in-frame clones appear in the TCRdb table, and some are missing; sequencing was by immunoSEQ multiplex PCR. Of about 51,000 clones in the sample, 85% to 95% were seen once. The CDR3 is made up of 16 amino acids. Germline V gene data show CDR1 as KGHDR and CDR2 as SFDVKD. Losses at the gene ends were 5 bases for V and 6 bases for J; bases not matched to a gene: 11. J is TRBJ2-3 and V is TRBV24-1, with TRBD1 identical over 9 bases. The origin of this receptor is a man aged 50-60 years with acute or convalescent COVID-19. The sequenced sample consisted of peripheral blood. CDR3 region: CATSGYRDRVSDTQYF. As DNA, the CDR3 is TGTGCCACCAGTGGCTATCGGGACAGGGTGTCCGATACGCAGTATTTT.